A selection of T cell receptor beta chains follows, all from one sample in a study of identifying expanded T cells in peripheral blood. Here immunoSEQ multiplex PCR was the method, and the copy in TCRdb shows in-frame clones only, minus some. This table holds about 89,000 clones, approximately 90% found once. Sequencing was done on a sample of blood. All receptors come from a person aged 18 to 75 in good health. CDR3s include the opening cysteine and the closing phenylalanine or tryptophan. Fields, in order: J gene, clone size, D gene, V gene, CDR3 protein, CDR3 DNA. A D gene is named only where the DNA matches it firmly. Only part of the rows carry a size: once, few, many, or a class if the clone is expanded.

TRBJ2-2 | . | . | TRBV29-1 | CSAWPGTGELFF | TGCAGCGCCTGGCCGGGCACCGGGGAGCTGTTTTTT
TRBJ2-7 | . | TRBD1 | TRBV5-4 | CASSSAGTGGPYEQYF | TGTGCCAGCAGCTCCGCCGGGACAGGGGGCCCCTACGAGCAGTACTTC
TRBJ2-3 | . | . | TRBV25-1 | CASSEYTGEGTDTQYF | TGTGCCAGCAGTGAATATACGGGAGAAGGGACAGATACGCAGTATTTT
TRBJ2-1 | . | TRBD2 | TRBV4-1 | CASSFIAGENNEQFF | TGCGCCAGCAGCTTCATAGCGGGGGAGAACAATGAGCAGTTCTTC
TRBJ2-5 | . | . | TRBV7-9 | CASSLWPAEQETQYF | TGTGCCAGCAGCTTATGGCCAGCAGAGCAAGAGACCCAGTACTTC
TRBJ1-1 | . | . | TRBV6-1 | CASTTVSRTEAFF | TGTGCCAGCACCACAGTTTCTCGGACTGAAGCTTTCTTT
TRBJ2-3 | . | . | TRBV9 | CASSVLASTDTQYF | TGTGCCAGCAGCGTTTTGGCGAGCACAGATACGCAGTATTTT
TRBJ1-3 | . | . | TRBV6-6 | CASSYSMGAGNTIYF | TGTGCCAGCAGTTACTCGATGGGGGCTGGAAACACCATATATTTT
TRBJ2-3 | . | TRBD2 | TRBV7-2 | CASSLQGLAGADTQYF | TGTGCCAGCAGCCTACAGGGACTAGCGGGAGCAGATACGCAGTATTTT
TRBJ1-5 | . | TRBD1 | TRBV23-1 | CASSPTDRGGNQPQHF | TGCGCCAGCAGTCCGACTGACAGGGGGGGCAATCAGCCCCAGCATTTT
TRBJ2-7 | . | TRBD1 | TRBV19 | CASSTRDRLYEQYF | TGTGCCAGTAGTACCCGGGACAGACTCTACGAGCAGTACTTC
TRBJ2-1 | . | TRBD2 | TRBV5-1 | CASSWGLAGMVNEQFF | TGCGCCAGCAGCTGGGGACTAGCGGGGATGGTCAATGAGCAGTTCTTC
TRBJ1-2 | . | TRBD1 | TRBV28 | CASSQSGTANYGYTF | TGTGCCAGCAGTCAGTCCGGGACAGCTAACTATGGCTACACCTTC
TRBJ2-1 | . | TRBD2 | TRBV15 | CATSRSPRASGAHNEQFF | TGTGCCACCAGCAGATCGCCCAGGGCGAGCGGGGCCCACAATGAGCAGTTCTTC
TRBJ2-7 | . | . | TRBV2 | CASSENGRIALEQYF | TGTGCCAGCAGTGAGAATGGGCGCATAGCTCTCGAGCAGTACTTC
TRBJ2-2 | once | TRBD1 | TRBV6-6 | CASSYGQGRTGELFF | TGTGCCAGCAGTTACGGACAGGGTCGCACCGGGGAGCTGTTTTTT
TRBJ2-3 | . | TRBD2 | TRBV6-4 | CASSASGRAGTDTQYF | TGTGCCAGCAGTGCTAGCGGGAGGGCCGGGACAGATACGCAGTATTTT
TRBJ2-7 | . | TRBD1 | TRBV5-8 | CASRTGTGVIGEQYF | TGTGCCAGCAGAACCGGGACAGGGGTTATCGGGGAGCAGTACTTC
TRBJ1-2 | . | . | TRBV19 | CASSITRQGNYGYTF | TGTGCCAGTAGTATAACACGGCAGGGAAACTATGGCTACACCTTC
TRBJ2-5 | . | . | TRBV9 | CASSKTGLFQETQYF | TGTGCCAGCAGCAAGACGGGACTTTTCCAAGAGACCCAGTACTTC
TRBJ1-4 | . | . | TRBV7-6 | CASSLLSGLGGEKLFF | TGTGCCAGCAGCCTACTATCAGGGTTAGGAGGGGAAAAACTGTTTTTT
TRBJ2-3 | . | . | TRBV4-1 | CASSQAMRGGFTDTQYF | TGCGCCAGCAGCCAAGCGATGAGGGGGGGTTTCACAGATACGCAGTATTTT
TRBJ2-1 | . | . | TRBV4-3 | CASSQAISSLYNEQFF | TGCGCCAGCAGCCAGGCCATTAGTAGTCTCTACAATGAGCAGTTCTTC
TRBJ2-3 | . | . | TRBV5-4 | CASSLPGSTDTQYF | TGTGCCAGCAGCTTGCCCGGAAGCACAGATACGCAGTATTTT
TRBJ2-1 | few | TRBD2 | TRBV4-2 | CASSQLAGSYNEQFF | TGTGCCAGCAGCCAACTAGCGGGCTCCTACAATGAGCAGTTCTTC
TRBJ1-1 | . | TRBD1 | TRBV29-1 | CSVRTGLNTEAFF | TGCAGCGTGCGGACAGGGCTTAACACTGAAGCTTTCTTT
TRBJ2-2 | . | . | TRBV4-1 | CASSQRLGTGELFF | TGCGCCAGCAGCCAACGGCTGGGGACCGGGGAGCTGTTTTTT
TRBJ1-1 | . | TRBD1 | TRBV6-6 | CASSPGGMGDTEAFF | TGTGCCAGCAGCCCAGGGGGGATGGGAGACACTGAAGCTTTCTTT
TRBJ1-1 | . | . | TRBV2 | CASSENPSTGTEAFF | TGTGCCAGCAGTGAAAACCCGTCGACAGGTACTGAAGCTTTCTTT
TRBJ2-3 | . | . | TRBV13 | CASSLVHRETDTQYF | TGTGCCAGCAGCTTAGTGCACAGAGAAACAGATACGCAGTATTTT
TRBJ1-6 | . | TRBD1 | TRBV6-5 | CASRETGGNNSPLHF | TGTGCCAGCAGAGAGACAGGGGGCAACAATTCACCCCTCCACTTT
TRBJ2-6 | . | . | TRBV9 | CASSVGAMGAITSGANVLTF | TGTGCCAGCAGCGTAGGGGCGATGGGGGCCATCACCTCTGGGGCCAACGTCCTGACTTTC
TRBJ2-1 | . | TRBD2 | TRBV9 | CASSVRGLAGAGEQFF | TGTGCCAGCAGCGTGAGGGGACTAGCGGGGGCGGGGGAGCAGTTCTTC
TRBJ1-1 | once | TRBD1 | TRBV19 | CASSRAGQANTEAFF | TGTGCCAGTAGTAGGGCGGGACAGGCAAACACTGAAGCTTTCTTT
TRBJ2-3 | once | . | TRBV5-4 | CASSPARRSTDTQYF | TGTGCCAGCAGCCCGGCTCGGCGTTCGACAGATACGCAGTATTTT
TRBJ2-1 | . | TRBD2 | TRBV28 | CASSSTGGIVNEQFF | TGTGCCAGCAGTTCGACGGGAGGAATAGTCAATGAGCAGTTCTTC
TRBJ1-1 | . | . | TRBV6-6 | CASSQNGENTEAFF | TGTGCCAGCAGTCAGAACGGGGAAAACACTGAAGCTTTCTTT
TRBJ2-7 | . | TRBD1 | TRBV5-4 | CASSRPTGGSYEQYF | TGTGCCAGCAGTCGCCCGACAGGGGGATCCTACGAGCAGTACTTC
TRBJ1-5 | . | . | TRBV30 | CAWSAQGSTQPQHF | TGTGCCTGGAGTGCTCAGGGATCTACCCAGCCCCAGCATTTT
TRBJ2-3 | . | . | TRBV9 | CASSNLYGDTQYF | TGTGCCAGCAGCAACCTTTACGGAGATACGCAGTATTTT
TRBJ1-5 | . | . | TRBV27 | CASSWNGFQPQHF | TGTGCCAGCAGTTGGAACGGGTTTCAGCCCCAGCATTTT
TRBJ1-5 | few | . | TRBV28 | CASSFLLRGSNQPQHF | TGTGCCAGCAGTTTCCTCCTCCGTGGGAGCAATCAGCCCCAGCATTTT
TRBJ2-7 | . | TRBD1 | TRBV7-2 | CASSPPGDRTYEQYF | TGTGCCAGCAGCCCCCCTGGGGACAGGACCTACGAGCAGTACTTC
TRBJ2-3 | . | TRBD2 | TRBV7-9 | CASSPGLAENTDTQYF | TGTGCCAGCAGTCCTGGACTAGCGGAAAACACAGATACGCAGTATTTT